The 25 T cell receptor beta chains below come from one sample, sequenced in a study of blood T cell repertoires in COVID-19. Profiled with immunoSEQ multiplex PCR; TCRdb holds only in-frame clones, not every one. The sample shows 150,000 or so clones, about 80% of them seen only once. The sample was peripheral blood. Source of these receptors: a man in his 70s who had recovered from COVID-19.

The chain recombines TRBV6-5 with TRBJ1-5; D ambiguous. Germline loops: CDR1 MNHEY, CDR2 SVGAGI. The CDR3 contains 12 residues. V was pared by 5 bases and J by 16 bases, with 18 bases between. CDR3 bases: TGTGCCAGCAGTCCCCCCGGTGGGGAGTACCATTTT. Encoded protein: CASSPPGGEYHF.

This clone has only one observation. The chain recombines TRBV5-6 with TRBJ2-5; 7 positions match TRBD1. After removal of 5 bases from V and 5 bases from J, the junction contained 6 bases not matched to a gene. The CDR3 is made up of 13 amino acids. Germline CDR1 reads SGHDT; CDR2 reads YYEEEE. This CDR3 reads CASSWDSRETQYF. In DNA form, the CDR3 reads TGTGCCAGCAGTTGGGACAGCCGCGAGACCCAGTACTTC.

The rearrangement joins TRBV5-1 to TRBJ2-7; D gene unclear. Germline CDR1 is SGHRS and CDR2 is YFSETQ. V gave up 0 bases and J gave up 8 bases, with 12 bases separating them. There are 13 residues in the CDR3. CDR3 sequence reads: CASSLAENMKQYF. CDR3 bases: TGCGCCAGCAGCTTGGCCGAGAATATGAAGCAGTACTTC.

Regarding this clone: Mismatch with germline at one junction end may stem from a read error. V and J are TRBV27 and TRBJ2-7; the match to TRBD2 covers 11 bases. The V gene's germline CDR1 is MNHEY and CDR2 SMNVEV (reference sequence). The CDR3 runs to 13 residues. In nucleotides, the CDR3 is TGCGCTACCGGACTAGCGGGCGCCTACGAGCAGTACTTC. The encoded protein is CATGLAGAYEQYF.

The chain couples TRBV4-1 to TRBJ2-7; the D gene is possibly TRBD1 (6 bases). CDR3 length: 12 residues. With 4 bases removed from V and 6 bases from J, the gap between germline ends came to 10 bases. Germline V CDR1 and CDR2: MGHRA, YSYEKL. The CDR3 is CASSPQGSEQYF. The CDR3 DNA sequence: TGCGCCAGCAGCCCCCAGGGGTCCGAGCAGTACTTC.

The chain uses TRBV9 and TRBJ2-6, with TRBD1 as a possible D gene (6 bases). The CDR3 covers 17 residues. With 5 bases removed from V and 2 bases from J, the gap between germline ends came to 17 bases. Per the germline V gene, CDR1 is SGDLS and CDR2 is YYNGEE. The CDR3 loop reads CASSQDSTRAGANVLTF. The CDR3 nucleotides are TGTGCCAGCAGTCAGGACAGCACCCGGGCTGGGGCCAACGTCCTGACTTTC.

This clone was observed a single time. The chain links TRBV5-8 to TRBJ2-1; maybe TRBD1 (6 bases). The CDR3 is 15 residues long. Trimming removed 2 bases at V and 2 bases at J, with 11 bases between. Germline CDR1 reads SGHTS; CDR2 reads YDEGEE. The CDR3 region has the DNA TGTGCCAGCAGCTTCTATCGGACAGCCTACAATGAGCAGTTCTTC. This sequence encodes CASSFYRTAYNEQFF.

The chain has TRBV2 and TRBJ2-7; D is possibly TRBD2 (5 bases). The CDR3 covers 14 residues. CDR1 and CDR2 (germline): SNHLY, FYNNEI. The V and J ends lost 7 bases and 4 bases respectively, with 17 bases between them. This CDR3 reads CASIWLTEGYEQYF. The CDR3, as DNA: TGTGCCAGCATTTGGCTTACCGAGGGATACGAGCAGTACTTC.

CDR3 DNA: TGTGCCAGCAGTGAAATGGACAGAGGCTACGAGCAGTACTTC. This sequence encodes CASSEMDRGYEQYF. The chain links TRBV2 to TRBJ2-7; perhaps TRBD1 as D (6 bases). CDR3 size: 14 residues. V lost 2 bases to trimming and J lost 3 bases, with 11 bases between them. Per the germline V gene, CDR1 is SNHLY and CDR2 is FYNNEI.

CDR3 loop: CASSTHPNQPQHF. The CDR3 nucleotides read TGTGCCAGCAGCACACATCCCAATCAGCCCCAGCATTTT. The V call is TRBV3-1 (or the pseudogene TRBV3-2), the J call TRBJ1-5; D gene uncertain. V shed 5 bases and J shed 3 bases, with 8 bases lying between them. The CDR3 consists of 13 residues. Germline lookup yields CDR1 LGHDT and CDR2 YNNKEL (reference sequence).

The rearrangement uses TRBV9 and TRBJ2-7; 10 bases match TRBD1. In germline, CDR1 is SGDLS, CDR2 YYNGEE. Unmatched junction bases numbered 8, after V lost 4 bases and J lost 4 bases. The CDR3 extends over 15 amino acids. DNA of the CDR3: TGTGCCAGCAGCACTCGGGACAGGGGCCCTTACGAGCAGTACTTC. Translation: CASSTRDRGPYEQYF.

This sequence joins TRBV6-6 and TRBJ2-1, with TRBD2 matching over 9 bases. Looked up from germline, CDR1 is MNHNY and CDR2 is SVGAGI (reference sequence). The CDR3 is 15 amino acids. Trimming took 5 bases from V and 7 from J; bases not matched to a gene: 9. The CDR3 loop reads CASSPGSGSFNEQFF. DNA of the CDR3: TGTGCCAGCAGTCCGGGTAGCGGGAGCTTTAATGAGCAGTTCTTC.

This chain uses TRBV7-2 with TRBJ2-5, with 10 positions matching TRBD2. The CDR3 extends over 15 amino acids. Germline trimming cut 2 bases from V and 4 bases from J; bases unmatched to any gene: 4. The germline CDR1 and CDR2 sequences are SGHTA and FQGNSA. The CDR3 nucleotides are TGTGCCAGCAGCTTAAGGCTAGCGGGAGTAGAGACCCAGTACTTC. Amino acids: CASSLRLAGVETQYF.

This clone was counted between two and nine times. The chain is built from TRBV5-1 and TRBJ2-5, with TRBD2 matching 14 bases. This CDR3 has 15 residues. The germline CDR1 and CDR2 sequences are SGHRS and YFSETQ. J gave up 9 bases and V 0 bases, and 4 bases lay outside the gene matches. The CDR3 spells CASSLEGLAGAAQYF. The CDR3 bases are TGCGCCAGCAGCTTGGAGGGACTAGCGGGAGCTGCCCAGTACTTC.

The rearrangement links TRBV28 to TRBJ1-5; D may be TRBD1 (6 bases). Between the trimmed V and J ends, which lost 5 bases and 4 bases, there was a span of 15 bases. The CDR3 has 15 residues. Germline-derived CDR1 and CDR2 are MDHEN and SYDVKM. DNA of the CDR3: TGTGCCAGCAGTGAACAGGGTTTTAGTAATCAGCCCCAGCATTTT. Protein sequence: CASSEQGFSNQPQHF.

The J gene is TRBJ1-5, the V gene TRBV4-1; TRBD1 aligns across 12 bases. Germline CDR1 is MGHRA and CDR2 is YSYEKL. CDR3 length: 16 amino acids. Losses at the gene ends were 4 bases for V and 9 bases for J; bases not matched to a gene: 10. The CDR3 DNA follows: TGCGCCAGCAGCCCGGGGACAGGGGGCTTTTCCCGGCCCCAGCATTTT. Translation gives CASSPGTGGFSRPQHF.

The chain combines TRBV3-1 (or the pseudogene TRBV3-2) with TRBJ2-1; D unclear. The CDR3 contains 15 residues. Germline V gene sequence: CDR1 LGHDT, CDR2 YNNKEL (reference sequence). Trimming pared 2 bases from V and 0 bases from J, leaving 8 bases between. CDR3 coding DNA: TGTGCCAGCAGCCAACGCGCGAGCTCCTACAATGAGCAGTTCTTC. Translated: CASSQRASSYNEQFF.

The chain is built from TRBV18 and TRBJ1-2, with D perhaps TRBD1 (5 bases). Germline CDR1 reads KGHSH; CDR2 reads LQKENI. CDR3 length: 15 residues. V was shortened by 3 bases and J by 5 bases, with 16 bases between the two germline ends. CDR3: CASSPGAGREYGYTF. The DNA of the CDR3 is TGTGCCAGCTCACCTGGGGCAGGGCGAGAGTATGGCTACACCTTC.

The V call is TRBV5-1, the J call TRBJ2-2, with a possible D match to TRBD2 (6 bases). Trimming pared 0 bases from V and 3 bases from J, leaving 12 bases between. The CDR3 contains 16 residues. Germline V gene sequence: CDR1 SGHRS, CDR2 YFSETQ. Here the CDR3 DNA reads TGCGCCAGCAGCTTGGTTGCGGGATCTGACACCGGGGAGCTGTTTTTT. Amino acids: CASSLVAGSDTGELFF.

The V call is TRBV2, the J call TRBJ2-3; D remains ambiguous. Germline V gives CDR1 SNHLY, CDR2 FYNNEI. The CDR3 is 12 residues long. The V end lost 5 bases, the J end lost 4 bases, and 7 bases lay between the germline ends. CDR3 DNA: TGTGCCAGCAGTCCGTCGGCAGATACGCAGTATTTT. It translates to CASSPSADTQYF.

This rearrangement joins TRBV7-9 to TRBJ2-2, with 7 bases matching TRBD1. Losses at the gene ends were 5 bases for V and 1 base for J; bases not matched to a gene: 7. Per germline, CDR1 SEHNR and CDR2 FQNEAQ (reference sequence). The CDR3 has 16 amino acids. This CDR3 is CASSPGQELNTGELFF. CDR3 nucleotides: TGTGCCAGCAGCCCCGGACAGGAGCTGAACACCGGGGAGCTGTTTTTT.

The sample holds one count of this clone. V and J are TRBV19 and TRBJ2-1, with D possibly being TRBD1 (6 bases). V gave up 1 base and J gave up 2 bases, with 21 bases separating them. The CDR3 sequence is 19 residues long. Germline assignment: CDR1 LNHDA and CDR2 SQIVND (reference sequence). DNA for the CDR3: TGTGCCAGTAGTATAGGAAGAGCAGGGGTCATGGGCCCCTACAATGAGCAGTTCTTC. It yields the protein CASSIGRAGVMGPYNEQFF. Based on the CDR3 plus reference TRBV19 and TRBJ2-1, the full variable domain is DGGITQSPKYLFRKEGQNVTLSCEQNLNHDAMYWYRQDPGQGLRLIYYSQIVNDFQKGDIAEGYSVSREKKESFPLTVTSAQKNPTAFYLCASSIGRAGVMGPYNEQFFGPGTRLTVL.

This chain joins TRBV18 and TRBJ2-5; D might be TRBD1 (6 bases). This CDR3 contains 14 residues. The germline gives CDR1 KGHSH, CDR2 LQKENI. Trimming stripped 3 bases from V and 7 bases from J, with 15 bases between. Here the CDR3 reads CASSPTDSYGTQYF. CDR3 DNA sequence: TGTGCCAGCTCACCGACGGACAGCTATGGGACCCAGTACTTC.

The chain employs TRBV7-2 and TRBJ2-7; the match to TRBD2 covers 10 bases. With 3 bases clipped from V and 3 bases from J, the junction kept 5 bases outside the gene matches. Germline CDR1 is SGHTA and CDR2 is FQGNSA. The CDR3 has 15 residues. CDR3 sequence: CASSFSLAGVYEQYF. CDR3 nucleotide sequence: TGTGCCAGCAGCTTCTCGCTAGCGGGAGTCTACGAGCAGTACTTC.

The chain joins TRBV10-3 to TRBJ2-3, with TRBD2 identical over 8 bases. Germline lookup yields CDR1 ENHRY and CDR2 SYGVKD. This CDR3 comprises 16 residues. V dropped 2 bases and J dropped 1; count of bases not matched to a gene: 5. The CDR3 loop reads CAISERSGGGTDTQYF. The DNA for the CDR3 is TGTGCCATCAGTGAGAGATCGGGGGGGGGCACAGATACGCAGTATTTT.